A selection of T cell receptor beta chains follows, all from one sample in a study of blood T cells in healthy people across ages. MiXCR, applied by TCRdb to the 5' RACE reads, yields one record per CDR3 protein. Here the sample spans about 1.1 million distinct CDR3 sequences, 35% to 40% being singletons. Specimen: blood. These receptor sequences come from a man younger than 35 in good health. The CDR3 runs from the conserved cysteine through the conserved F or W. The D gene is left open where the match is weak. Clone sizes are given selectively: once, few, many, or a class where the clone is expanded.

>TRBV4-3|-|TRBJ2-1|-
CASSQTRTNEQFF
TGCGCCAGCAGCCAGACGAGGACCAATGAGCAGTTCTTC
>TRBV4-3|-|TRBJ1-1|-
CASSLGNSATGAFF
TGCGCCAGCAGCCTAGGGAATTCTGCAACGGGGGCTTTCTTT
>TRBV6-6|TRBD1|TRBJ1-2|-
CASWTGLYGYTF
TGTGCCAGCTGGACAGGTCTCTATGGCTACACCTTC
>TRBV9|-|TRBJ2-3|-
CASSVEGVGDRTDTQYF
TGTGCCAGCAGCGTAGAGGGGGTAGGGGATCGCACAGATACGCAGTATTTT
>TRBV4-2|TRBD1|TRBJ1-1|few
CASSQSDRDTEAFF
TGTGCCAGCAGCCAGTCGGACAGGGACACTGAAGCTTTCTTT
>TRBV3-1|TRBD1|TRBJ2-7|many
CASSRLQGIHEQYF
TGTGCCAGCAGCCGGTTACAGGGGATACACGAGCAGTACTTC
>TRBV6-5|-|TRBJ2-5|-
CASSPPTGRQETQYF
TGTGCCAGCAGTCCCCCGACAGGGAGGCAAGAGACCCAGTACTTC
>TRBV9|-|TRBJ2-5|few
CASSVGSWEASDRETQYF
TGTGCCAGCAGCGTAGGCTCCTGGGAGGCTAGCGATAGAGAGACCCAGTACTTC
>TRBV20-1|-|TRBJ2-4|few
CSARDHRPGTLAKNIQYF
TGCAGTGCTAGAGATCATCGTCCAGGTACACTAGCCAAAAACATTCAGTACTTC
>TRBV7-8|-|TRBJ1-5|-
CASSPPGGPNQPQHF
TGTGCCAGCAGCCCGCCTGGCGGACCCAATCAGCCCCAGCATTTT
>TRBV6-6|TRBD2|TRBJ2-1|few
CASSYGLAGVTYNEQFF
TGTGCCAGCAGTTATGGCCTAGCGGGGGTGACCTACAATGAGCAGTTCTTC
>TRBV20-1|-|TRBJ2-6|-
CSAPHRDSGANVLTF
TGCAGTGCACCGCACAGGGACTCTGGGGCCAACGTCCTGACTTTC
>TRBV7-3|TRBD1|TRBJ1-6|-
CASSLNHGQGGSPLHF
TGTGCCAGCAGCTTAAATCATGGACAGGGTGGCTCACCCCTCCACTTT
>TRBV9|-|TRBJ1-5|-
CASSADGNSNQPQHF
TGTGCCAGCAGCGCCGACGGAAATAGCAATCAGCCCCAGCATTTT
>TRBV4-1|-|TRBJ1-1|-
CASSQDDLTPGNTEAFF
TGCGCCAGCAGCCAAGATGACCTAACCCCGGGGAACACTGAAGCTTTCTTT
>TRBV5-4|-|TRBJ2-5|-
CASSLNRQGTQYF
TGTGCCAGCAGCTTGAACAGACAAGGGACCCAGTACTTC
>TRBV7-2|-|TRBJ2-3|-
CASSLTRLDTQYF
TGTGCCAGCAGCCTCACTAGATTAGATACGCAGTATTTT
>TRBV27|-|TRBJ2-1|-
CAGSPLSAREQFF
TGTGCCGGCAGTCCTCTGAGCGCAAGGGAGCAGTTCTTC
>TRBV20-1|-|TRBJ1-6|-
CSARGHNNSPLHF
TGCAGTGCTAGAGGACACAATAATTCACCCCTCCACTTT
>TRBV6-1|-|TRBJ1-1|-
CASSGVGGLGNTEAFF
TGTGCCAGCAGTGGGGTTGGGGGCCTCGGGAACACTGAAGCTTTCTTT
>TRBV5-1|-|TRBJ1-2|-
CASSFVPGSYGYTF
TGCGCCAGCAGCTTCGTTCCAGGCTCTTATGGCTACACCTTC
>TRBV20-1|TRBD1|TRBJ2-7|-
CSATKDRSYEQYF
TGCAGTGCTACTAAGGACAGGTCCTACGAGCAGTACTTC
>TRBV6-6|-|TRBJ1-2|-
CASSYSRLRNYGYTF
TGTGCCAGCAGTTACTCGCGATTGAGGAATTATGGCTACACCTTC
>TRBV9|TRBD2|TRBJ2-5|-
CASSVGGGGKQYF
TGTGCCAGCAGCGTAGGTGGCGGGGGGAAACAGTACTTC
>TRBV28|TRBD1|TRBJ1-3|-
CASSIYPDRDSGNTIYF
TGTGCCAGCAGTATCTACCCGGACAGGGACTCTGGAAACACCATATATTTT
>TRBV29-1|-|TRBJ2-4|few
CSVEVPGRRNIQYF
TGCAGCGTTGAAGTGCCGGGCAGGCGCAACATTCAGTACTTC
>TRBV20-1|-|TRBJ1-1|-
CSARGDTHLSTEAFF
TGCAGTGCTAGAGGGGACACACACCTGAGCACTGAAGCTTTCTTT
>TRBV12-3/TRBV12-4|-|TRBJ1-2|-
CASSLGESSYTF
TGTGCCAGCAGTTTGGGGGAAAGCAGCTACACCTTC
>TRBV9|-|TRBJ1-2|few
CASSVDGPGGYTF
TGTGCCAGCAGCGTAGACGGGCCAGGGGGCTACACCTTC
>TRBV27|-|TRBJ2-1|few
CASSLRTDSYNEQFF
TGTGCCAGCAGTTTAAGGACAGACTCCTACAATGAGCAGTTCTTC